This TCR beta chain was recorded in a study of cytomegalovirus exposure and HLA in healthy donors. Study background: Unique TCRs from HLA-typed donors, 70 million to 85 million of them, were held in an early data release. Findings of the study overall: Later analysis demonstrated an association between a missense DCLRE1C variant and TCR beta V- and J-gene trimming.

Trimming pared 6 bases from V and 3 bases from J, leaving 14 bases between. The CDR3 runs to 14 residues. The V gene's germline CDR1 is MDHEN and CDR2 SYDVKM. With respect to this clone: Its matching antigen is unknown.

The PCR ran on 60 Vbeta and 13 Jbeta primers. As handled by the study authors: Some 11 million of the 60 million to 80 million unique TCR beta chains counted in a later analysis were shared. This table comes from immunoSEQ multiplex PCR, and its TCRdb copy is limited to in-frame clones, with some not included. V, J and clone size are those of that table, while D and trimming were read from the DNA. In the table there are 100,000 to 130,000 clones, more than 65% of which are singletons. Donors in the study were healthy people who gave bone marrow. This receptor was obtained from a male donor in good health and CMV-seronegative. The material sequenced was PBMCs. The chain is built from TRBV28 and TRBJ1-1; possible D gene TRBD1, 6 bases. The CDR3 reads CASRSDSHYTEAFF. In DNA form, the CDR3 reads TGTGCCAGCAGGTCGGACAGTCACTACACTGAAGCTTTCTTT.